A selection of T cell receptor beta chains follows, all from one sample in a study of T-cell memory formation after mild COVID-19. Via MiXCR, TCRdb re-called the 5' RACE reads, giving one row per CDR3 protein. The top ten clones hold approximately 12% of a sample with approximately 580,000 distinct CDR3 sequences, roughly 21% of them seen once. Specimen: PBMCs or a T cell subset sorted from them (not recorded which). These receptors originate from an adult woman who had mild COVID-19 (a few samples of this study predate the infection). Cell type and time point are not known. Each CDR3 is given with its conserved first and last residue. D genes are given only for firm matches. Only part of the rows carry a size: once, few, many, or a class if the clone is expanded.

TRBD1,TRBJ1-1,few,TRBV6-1,CASSIHRGSTEAFF,TGTGCCAGCAGTATTCACAGGGGGTCCACTGAAGCTTTCTTT
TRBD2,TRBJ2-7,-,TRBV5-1,CASSLDSGLAGGPKQYF,TGCGCCAGCAGCTTGGATTCGGGACTAGCGGGAGGGCCAAAGCAGTACTTC
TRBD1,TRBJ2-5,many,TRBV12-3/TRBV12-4,CASSPQGLQETQYF,TGTGCCAGCAGCCCACAGGGGCTACAAGAGACCCAGTACTTC
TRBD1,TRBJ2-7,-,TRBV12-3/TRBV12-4,CASSPWDRGYEQYF,TGTGCCAGCAGTCCCTGGGACAGGGGCTACGAGCAGTACTTC
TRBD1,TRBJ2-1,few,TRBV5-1,CASSLEGQGSSYNEQFF,TGCGCCAGCAGCTTAGAGGGACAGGGAAGCTCCTACAATGAGCAGTTCTTC
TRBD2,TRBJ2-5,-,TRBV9,CASSVGSLGGMETQYF,TGTGCCAGCAGCGTAGGGTCCCTGGGGGGGATGGAGACCCAGTACTTC
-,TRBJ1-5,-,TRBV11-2,CASSSGTLGQAQHF,TGTGCCAGCAGCTCCGGGACATTGGGGCAGGCCCAGCATTTT
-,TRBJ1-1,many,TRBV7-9,CASSPNQILTEAFF,TGTGCCAGCAGCCCGAATCAGATTTTGACTGAAGCTTTCTTT
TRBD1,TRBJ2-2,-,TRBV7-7,CASSLTGVNTGELFF,TGTGCTAGCAGCCTGACAGGGGTGAACACCGGGGAGCTGTTTTTT
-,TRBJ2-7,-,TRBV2,CASGVSYEQYF,TGTGCCAGTGGGGTTTCCTACGAGCAGTACTTC
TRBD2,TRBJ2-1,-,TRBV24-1,CATSDRVGTSGGYNEQFF,TGTGCCACCAGTGACAGAGTTGGGACTAGCGGGGGGTACAATGAGCAGTTCTTC
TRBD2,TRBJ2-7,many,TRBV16,CASSPRLAGYEQYF,TGTGCCAGCAGCCCCAGACTAGCGGGCTACGAGCAGTACTTC
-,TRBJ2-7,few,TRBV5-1,CASSLGGQSEQYF,TGCGCCAGCAGCTTGGGGGGGCAGAGCGAGCAGTACTTC
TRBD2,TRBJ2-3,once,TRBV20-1,CSARGLAGGPPDTQYF,TGCAGTGCTAGAGGACTAGCGGGAGGGCCTCCAGATACGCAGTATTTT
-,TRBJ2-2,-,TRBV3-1,CASSQGATRGTGELFF,TGTGCCAGCAGCCAAGGTGCGACTAGAGGGACCGGGGAGCTGTTTTTT
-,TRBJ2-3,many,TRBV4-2,CASSLLAVGTTDTQYF,TGTGCCAGCAGCCTTTTAGCGGTTGGGACGACAGATACGCAGTATTTT
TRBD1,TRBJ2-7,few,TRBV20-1,CSARAILGDSAYEQYF,TGCAGTGCTAGGGCCATTCTTGGGGACAGCGCCTACGAGCAGTACTTC
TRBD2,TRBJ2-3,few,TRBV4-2,CASSHLATSGGAYTQYF,TGTGCCAGCAGCCACCTCGCGACTAGCGGGGGGGCGTATACGCAGTATTTT
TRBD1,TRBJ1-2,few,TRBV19,CASSIGRGPYGYTF,TGTGCCAGTAGTATCGGCAGGGGGCCCTATGGCTACACCTTC
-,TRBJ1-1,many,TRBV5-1,CASSLVSVPNTEAFF,TGCGCCAGCAGCTTGGTATCGGTGCCGAACACTGAAGCTTTCTTT
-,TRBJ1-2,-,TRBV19,CASTHGEGLDYGYTF,TGTGCCAGTACTCACGGCGAAGGCTTGGACTATGGCTACACCTTC
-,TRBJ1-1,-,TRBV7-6,CASSLAGRAFF,TGTGCCAGCAGCTTAGCCGGACGAGCTTTCTTT
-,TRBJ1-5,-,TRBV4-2,CASGGVPQHF,TGTGCCAGCGGAGGGGTCCCCCAGCATTTT
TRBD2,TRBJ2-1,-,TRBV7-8,CASSLPAGEREHISYNEQFF,TGTGCCAGCAGCTTACCAGCAGGGGAGCGGGAGCATATCTCCTACAATGAGCAGTTCTTC
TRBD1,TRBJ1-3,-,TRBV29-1,CSAGPGQGAAGNTIYF,TGCAGCGCTGGACCTGGACAGGGGGCAGCTGGAAACACCATATATTTT
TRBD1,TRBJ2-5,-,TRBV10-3,CAISESGQGASRETQYF,TGTGCCATCAGTGAGTCGGGACAGGGGGCAAGTCGGGAGACCCAGTACTTC
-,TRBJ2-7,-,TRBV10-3,CAISESGPWDEQYF,TGTGCCATCAGTGAGTCGGGGCCCTGGGACGAGCAGTACTTC
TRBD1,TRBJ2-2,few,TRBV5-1,CATNPGTGNTGELFF,TGCGCCACCAACCCCGGGACAGGGAACACCGGGGAGCTGTTTTTT
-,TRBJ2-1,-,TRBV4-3,CASSQDSVSRSYNEQFF,TGCGCCAGCAGCCAAGATTCAGTCAGCCGCTCCTACAATGAGCAGTTCTTC
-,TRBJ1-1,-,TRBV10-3,CAISDVAVWAFF,TGTGCCATCAGTGACGTTGCAGTTTGGGCTTTCTTT
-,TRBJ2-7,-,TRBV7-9,CASSFTTVGEQYF,TGTGCCAGCAGCTTCACGACGGTTGGGGAGCAGTACTTC
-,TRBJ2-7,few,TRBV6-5,CASSFNVLDYEQYF,TGTGCCAGCAGTTTCAATGTCCTCGACTACGAGCAGTACTTC
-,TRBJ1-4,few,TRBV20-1,CSARSPELNEKLFF,TGCAGTGCTAGATCACCAGAGTTAAATGAAAAACTGTTTTTT
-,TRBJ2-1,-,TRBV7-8,CASSDGTTYNEQFF,TGTGCCAGCAGCGATGGGACAACTTACAATGAGCAGTTCTTC
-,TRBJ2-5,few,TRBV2,CASSVGGFSYF,TGTGCCAGCAGTGTTGGTGGTTTTTCGTACTTC
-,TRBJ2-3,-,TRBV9,CASSVAVEDTQYF,TGTGCCAGCAGCGTAGCCGTTGAAGATACGCAGTATTTT
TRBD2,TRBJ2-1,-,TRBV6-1,CASRGPAGELYNEQFF,TGTGCCAGCAGGGGGCCAGCGGGAGAACTGTACAATGAGCAGTTCTTC
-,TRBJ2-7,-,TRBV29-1,CSVQFSYEQYF,TGCAGCGTACAGTTTTCCTACGAGCAGTACTTC
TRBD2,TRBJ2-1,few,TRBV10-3,CAISGSSGGSGEQFF,TGTGCCATCAGTGGGTCTAGCGGGGGGTCCGGGGAGCAGTTCTTC
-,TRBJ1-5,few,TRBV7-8,CASSLIYSGVYQPQHF,TGTGCCAGCAGCTTAATTTATTCGGGGGTGTATCAGCCCCAGCATTTT
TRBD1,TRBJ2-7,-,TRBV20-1,CSAGAGTGPNEQYF,TGCAGTGCTGGCGCCGGGACAGGGCCAAACGAGCAGTACTTC
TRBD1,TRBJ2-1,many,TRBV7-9,CASSLARRWDRGYNEQFF,TGTGCCAGCAGCTTAGCGCGTCGATGGGACAGGGGGTACAATGAGCAGTTCTTC
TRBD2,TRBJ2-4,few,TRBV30,CACGGNTGQIQYF,TGTGCTTGCGGGGGGAATACCGGCCAAATTCAGTACTTC
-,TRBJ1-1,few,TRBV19,CASSLSGVVNTEAFF,TGTGCCAGTAGTTTATCAGGGGTGGTGAACACTGAAGCTTTCTTT
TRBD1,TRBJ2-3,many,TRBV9,CASSVGTGVQDTQYF,TGTGCCAGCAGCGTAGGGACAGGCGTTCAAGATACGCAGTATTTT
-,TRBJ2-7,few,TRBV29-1,CSGTAGAYEQYF,TGCAGTGGGACAGCGGGGGCCTACGAGCAGTACTTC
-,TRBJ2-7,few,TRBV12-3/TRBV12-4,CASSWETGPYEQYF,TGTGCCAGCAGTTGGGAAACAGGGCCCTACGAGCAGTACTTC
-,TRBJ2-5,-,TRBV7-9,CASSLSRPGETQYF,TGTGCCAGCAGTCTCAGCCGGCCGGGGGAGACCCAGTACTTC
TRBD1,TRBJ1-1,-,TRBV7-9,CASSLGQGPEAFF,TGTGCCAGCAGCTTAGGACAGGGTCCTGAAGCTTTCTTT
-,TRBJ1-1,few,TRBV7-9,CASSLVAEEAFF,TGTGCCAGCAGCTTAGTCGCAGAAGAAGCTTTCTTT
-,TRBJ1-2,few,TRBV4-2,CASSQDRRAGYTF,TGTGCCAGCAGCCAAGATCGGAGGGCTGGCTACACCTTC
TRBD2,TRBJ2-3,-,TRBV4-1,CASRKRGGGTDTQYF,TGCGCCAGCAGGAAGCGGGGGGGCGGAACAGATACGCAGTATTTT
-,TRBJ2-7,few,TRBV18,CASYIIGGLSYEQYF,TGTGCCAGCTACATTATCGGGGGTTTATCCTACGAGCAGTACTTC
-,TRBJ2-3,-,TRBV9,CASSSSYRAGDTQYF,TGTGCCAGCAGCTCGAGCTACAGGGCTGGGGATACGCAGTATTTT